The next 30 T cell receptor beta chains were all read from a single sample in a study of T cell clones after liver transplantation. Clones were read by immunoSEQ multiplex PCR, and TCRdb kept only the in-frame ones, dropping some. Of under 55,000 clones in the sample, about 86% were seen once. Sequences were derived from CD8+ T cells from blood, sampled 12 months after liver transplant. These receptors originate from a human patient who received a liver transplant. Some T cells may have originated in the graft donor.

V usage is TRBV9 and J usage is TRBJ1-5; D not resolved. V was shortened by 1 base and J by 3 bases, with 5 bases between the two germline ends. The CDR3 consists of 13 residues. Germline assignment: CDR1 SGDLS and CDR2 YYNGEE. The CDR3 bases are TGTGCCAGCAGCGTATCCCCCAATCAGCCCCAGCATTTT. As protein: CASSVSPNQPQHF. The full variable domain, in which reference TRBV9 and TRBJ1-5 provide the parts outside the CDR3, is DSGVTQTPKHLITATGQRVTLRCSPRSGDLSVYWYQQSLDQGLQFLIQYYNGEERAKGNILERFSAQQFPDLHSELNLSSLELGDSALYFCASSVSPNQPQHFGDGTRLSIL.

The J gene is TRBJ2-7, the V gene TRBV7-2; D gene ambiguous. V lost 2 bases, J lost 2 bases, and 7 bases lay in between. The CDR3 contains 13 residues. Germline V gene data show CDR1 as SGHTA and CDR2 as FQGNSA. The CDR3 region has the DNA TGTGCCAGCAGCTTACACGTCACCTACGAGCAGTACTTC. It yields the protein CASSLHVTYEQYF.

The CDR3 DNA follows: TGTGCCAGCAGCTTTCAAACAGTCTCTGGAAACACCATATATTTT. Protein product: CASSFQTVSGNTIYF. This chain joins TRBV7-6 and TRBJ1-3; D not resolved. This CDR3 is built from 15 residues. Looked up from germline, CDR1 is SGHVS and CDR2 is FNYEAQ. The germline V and J ends were trimmed by 3 bases and 0 bases, with 9 bases remaining between them.

The rearrangement joins TRBV13 to TRBJ1-1; 7 bases agree with TRBD1. This CDR3 spans 15 amino acids. With 5 bases clipped from V and 1 base from J, the junction kept 7 bases outside the gene matches. Germline V gene data show CDR1 as PRHDT and CDR2 as FYEKMQ (reference sequence). CDR3: CASSTRQGWNTEAFF. The CDR3 DNA sequence: TGTGCCAGCAGCACCCGACAGGGATGGAACACTGAAGCTTTCTTT.

This sequence joins TRBV11-2 and TRBJ1-1, with D possibly matching TRBD1 (6 bases). This CDR3 has 13 amino acids. The V end lost 3 bases, the J end lost 8 bases, and 13 bases lay between the germline ends. Germline values: CDR1 SGHAT, CDR2 FQNNGV. CDR3 sequence reads: CASSFLGGAEAFF. DNA for the CDR3: TGTGCCAGCAGCTTCCTAGGGGGGGCCGAAGCTTTCTTT. Full variable domain (outside the CDR3, taken from reference TRBV11-2 and TRBJ1-1): EAGVAQSPRYKIIEKRQSVAFWCNPISGHATLYWYQQILGQGPKLLIQFQNNGVVDDSQLPKDRFSAERLKGVDSTLKIQPAKLEDSAVYLCASSFLGGAEAFFGQGTRLTVV.

The chain uses TRBV28 and TRBJ1-1; 7 bases agree with TRBD1. J lost 3 bases, V lost 7 bases, and 11 bases had no gene match. The CDR3 covers 15 residues. Germline CDR1 reads MDHEN; CDR2 reads SYDVKM. DNA of the CDR3: TGTGCCAGCACCTTTGGGTACAGGGGCTACACTGAAGCTTTCTTT. Protein: CASTFGYRGYTEAFF.

In nucleotides, the CDR3 is TGTGCCAGCAGCGTATGGGGGCGCGGGTACGAGCAGTACTTC. Translating gives CASSVWGRGYEQYF. This sequence joins TRBV9 and TRBJ2-7; D may be TRBD1 (6 bases). CDR1 and CDR2 (germline): SGDLS, YYNGEE. The CDR3 totals 14 residues. Trimming stripped 1 base from V and 4 bases from J, with 12 bases between.

The genes are TRBV10-3 and TRBJ1-5; no clear D gene. Per germline, CDR1 ENHRY and CDR2 SYGVKD. V gave up 8 bases and J gave up 3 bases, with 8 bases separating them. The CDR3 consists of 12 residues. The CDR3 region has the DNA TGTGCCATCCGGGAAGTCAATCAGCCCCAGCATTTT. Its protein is CAIREVNQPQHF.

This clone has ten or more counts. V is TRBV27 and J is TRBJ1-2; TRBD1 agrees at 7 bases. Germline V gene sequence: CDR1 MNHEY, CDR2 SMNVEV (reference sequence). There are 15 residues in the CDR3. V gave up 2 bases and J gave up 6 bases; unmatched junction bases: 9. CDR3 coding DNA: TGTGCCAGCAGTTTACATGGGGGAGGGGGCAATGGCTACACCTTC. Protein: CASSLHGGGGNGYTF.

The V call is TRBV2, the J call TRBJ1-1; unclear D gene. CDR3 length equals 13 residues. Deletions cut 7 bases from V and 5 bases from J, with 14 bases between. The germline V gene has CDR1 SNHLY and CDR2 FYNNEI. The CDR3 is CASIGEGRTEAFF. The CDR3 nucleotides read TGTGCCAGCATTGGGGAGGGAAGGACTGAAGCTTTCTTT.

To note about this clone: Other DNA sequences in this sample translate to the same CDR3. The chain combines TRBV2 with TRBJ2-7; D call uncertain. Per the germline V gene, CDR1 is SNHLY and CDR2 is FYNNEI. This CDR3 is 11 amino acids long. Trimming shortened V by 7 bases and J by 5 bases, and 9 bases separated the two germline ends. Here the CDR3 reads CASTVVHEQYF. DNA of the CDR3: TGTGCCAGCACTGTAGTTCACGAGCAGTACTTC.

V and J are TRBV28 and TRBJ2-7, with D possibly TRBD1 on 5 matching bases. This CDR3 has 16 amino acids. Germline CDR1 and CDR2: MDHEN and SYDVKM. Trimming cost V 5 bases and J 3 bases, with 20 bases left between them. In DNA, the CDR3 is TGTGCCAGCAGTACCGGAAGACAGATAAGCCTCTACGAGCAGTACTTC. Translation: CASSTGRQISLYEQYF.

V gene TRBV10-1 combines with J gene TRBJ2-2; unclear D gene. The V and J ends lost 2 bases and 3 bases respectively, with 10 bases between them. The CDR3 sequence is 15 residues long. The germline gives CDR1 WNHNN, CDR2 SYGVQD (reference sequence). CDR3 nucleotides: TGCGCCAGCAGTGAGACGCCAGGCGACACCGGGGAGCTGTTTTTT. Translating it yields CASSETPGDTGELFF.

The genes are TRBV6-1 and TRBJ2-1; D perhaps matches TRBD1 (5 bases). The germline CDR1 and CDR2 sequences are MNHNS and SASEGT. Trimming pared 3 bases from V and 0 bases from J, leaving 9 bases between. The CDR3 runs to 15 residues. Here the CDR3 DNA reads TGTGCCAGCAGTGAGACAGAGAGCTCCTACAATGAGCAGTTCTTC. Translating it yields CASSETESSYNEQFF.

The DNA for the CDR3 is TGTGCCAGCTCACCAGTTGGCGCTACCTACGAGCAGTACTTC. Translating it yields CASSPVGATYEQYF. The chain uses TRBV18 and TRBJ2-7; no firm D call. The V and J ends lost 2 bases and 2 bases respectively, with 10 bases between them. Germline assignment: CDR1 KGHSH and CDR2 LQKENI. The CDR3 contains 14 residues.

The chain employs TRBV5-1 and TRBJ1-1, with D hard to call. Germline-derived CDR1 and CDR2 are SGHRS and YFSETQ. V was pared by 0 bases and J by 0 bases, with 9 bases between. The CDR3 runs to 15 residues. The CDR3 DNA follows: TGCGCCAGCAGCTTGGCCGCAGGCATGAACACTGAAGCTTTCTTT. Translating gives CASSLAAGMNTEAFF.

The chain joins TRBV11-2 to TRBJ2-2, with D unresolved. Trimming cost V 1 base and J 6 bases, with 12 bases left between them. This CDR3 has 15 amino acids. Germline CDR1 SGHAT, CDR2 FQNNGV. CDR3 bases: TGTGCCAGCAGCTTAGGCCAGAATTGGCCCGGGGAGCTGTTTTTT. It specifies CASSLGQNWPGELFF.

The rearrangement joins TRBV25-1 to TRBJ2-7, with 9 bases lining up with TRBD1. With V trimmed by 4 bases and J by 0 bases, 7 bases remained unmatched. The CDR3 consists of 16 residues. Germline values: CDR1 MGHDK, CDR2 SYGVNS. In nucleotides, the CDR3 is TGTGCCAGCAGTGGGACAGGGGACCCGTACTCCTACGAGCAGTACTTC. It yields the protein CASSGTGDPYSYEQYF.

V is TRBV14 and J is TRBJ2-3; D assignment may be TRBD1 or TRBD2 (5 bases each). Trimming took 6 bases from V and 0 from J, leaving 10 bases between them. There are 14 residues in the CDR3. The germline V gene has CDR1 SGHDN and CDR2 FVKESK. The CDR3 loop is CASSVWGSTDTQYF. CDR3 DNA: TGTGCCAGCAGTGTTTGGGGGAGCACAGATACGCAGTATTTT.

This chain joins TRBV19 and TRBJ2-3; 7 nucleotides align to TRBD1. Trimming took 9 bases from V and 3 from J; bases not matched to a gene: 9. CDR3 length: 14 residues. Looked up from germline, CDR1 is LNHDA and CDR2 is SQIVND (reference sequence). As DNA, the CDR3 is TGTGCCAGCAGTCTGACAGGGTGGACAGATACGCAGTATTTT. Its protein product is CASSLTGWTDTQYF.

V gene TRBV27 combines with J gene TRBJ2-1; 11 bases line up with TRBD2. Germline CDR1 reads MNHEY; CDR2 reads SMNVEV (reference sequence). This CDR3 has 16 residues. With 5 bases clipped from V and 4 bases from J, the junction kept 7 bases outside the gene matches. CDR3 region: CASSADLAGGYNEQFF. CDR3 nucleotides: TGTGCCAGCAGTGCAGACCTAGCGGGAGGTTACAATGAGCAGTTCTTC.

The chain combines TRBV27 with TRBJ2-7, with no clear D. V was cut by 5 bases and J by 2 bases, with 10 bases left in between. CDR3 size: 13 residues. Germline loops: CDR1 MNHEY, CDR2 SMNVEV (reference sequence). CDR3 sequence: CASSPVRPYEQYF. As DNA, the CDR3 is TGTGCCAGCAGTCCCGTCAGACCCTACGAGCAGTACTTC.

J is TRBJ1-5 and V is TRBV4-3; weak D call: TRBD1 (5 bases). Germline CDR1 LGHNA, CDR2 YSLEER. The CDR3 sequence is 16 residues long. With 0 bases removed from V and 2 bases from J, the gap between germline ends came to 11 bases. CDR3 loop: CASSQDRGWGNQPQHF. In DNA form, the CDR3 reads TGCGCCAGCAGCCAAGATCGGGGCTGGGGCAATCAGCCCCAGCATTTT.

The rearrangement uses TRBV28 and TRBJ2-7, with 11 positions matching TRBD2. The CDR3 runs to 16 residues. After removal of 2 bases from V and 2 bases from J, the junction contained 5 bases not matched to a gene. Germline CDR1 is MDHEN and CDR2 is SYDVKM. The DNA for the CDR3 is TGTGCCAGCAGTTTAGCGCTAGCGGGAGGCCCCTACGAGCAGTACTTC. Translation: CASSLALAGGPYEQYF.

In this sample, this clone turned up a few times. The chain joins TRBV18 to TRBJ1-5; possible D gene TRBD1, 5 bases. Germline values: CDR1 KGHSH, CDR2 LQKENI. CDR3 length: 13 residues. V dropped 6 bases and J dropped 1 base, with 7 bases sitting between them. Written as DNA, the CDR3 is TGTGCCAGCTCGGGGGACAGCAATCAGCCCCAGCATTTT. It codes for CASSGDSNQPQHF.

This clone was counted ten times or more. J is TRBJ2-5 and V is TRBV19, with 10 positions matching TRBD2. The CDR3 extends over 15 amino acids. Unmatched junction bases numbered 2, after V lost 3 bases and J lost 1 base. CDR1 LNHDA and CDR2 SQIVND come from the germline V gene (reference sequence). The CDR3 here is CASSILAGAQETQYF. The DNA for the CDR3 is TGTGCCAGTAGTATCCTAGCGGGAGCCCAAGAGACCCAGTACTTC.

The chain joins TRBV19 to TRBJ1-2, with D unresolved. CDR3 length equals 16 residues. CDR1 is LNHDA, CDR2 SQIVND, per germline (reference sequence). V lost 5 bases and J lost 3, with 19 bases in between. The CDR3 protein is CASSSSSPPVYYGYTF. CDR3 DNA sequence: TGTGCCAGTAGTTCGTCCAGCCCACCGGTGTACTATGGCTACACCTTC.

This clone occurred once. This sequence joins TRBV28 and TRBJ2-7; TRBD1 aligns across 8 bases. There are 14 residues in the CDR3. Germline trimming cut 7 bases from V and 2 bases from J; bases unmatched to any gene: 7. Germline CDR1 is MDHEN and CDR2 is SYDVKM. The CDR3 nucleotides are TGTGCCAGCAAGACAGGGGCCGCGACCTACGAGCAGTACTTC. Translated: CASKTGAATYEQYF.

The chain employs TRBV5-6 and TRBJ2-6; D remains ambiguous. Germline CDR1 reads SGHDT; CDR2 reads YYEEEE. V lost 1 base and J 0 bases, leaving 5 bases between the germline ends. The CDR3 runs to 15 residues. The CDR3 spells CASSLKDSGANVLTF. The CDR3 DNA reads TGTGCCAGCAGCTTGAAGGACTCTGGGGCCAACGTCCTGACTTTC.

The chain links TRBV13 to TRBJ2-3; D is undetermined. This CDR3 comprises 12 residues. Trimming stripped 5 bases from V and 4 bases from J, with 7 bases between. From germline, CDR1 is PRHDT and CDR2 FYEKMQ (reference sequence). For the CDR3, the DNA is TGTGCCAGCAGCGTGATACCAGATACGCAGTATTTT. The encoded protein is CASSVIPDTQYF.